The sequence of this TCR beta chain was determined in a study of cytomegalovirus exposure and HLA in healthy donors. On the study more broadly: Early released data comprised about 84 million unique TCRs from HLA-typed donors.

PCR employed 60 Vbeta and 13 Jbeta primers. Clones were sequenced by immunoSEQ multiplex PCR, and TCRdb holds only the in-frame ones, with some missing. The sample comprises under 200,000 clones, approximately 67% of which are singletons, and around 4.3% rests with the top ten. Looked up from germline, CDR1 is SGHRS and CDR2 is YFSETQ. The CDR3 is 15 amino acids. Trimming took off 1 base at V and 2 bases at J, with 12 bases between the two ends. The chain has TRBV5-1 and TRBJ1-1, with D perhaps matching TRBD1 (5 bases). Sequenced sample: PBMCs. The receptor comes from a woman aged 18-29 years in good health and CMV-seropositive. The CDR3 region has the DNA TGCGCCAGCAGCTTGCTCGGGGGAGGAAACACTGAAGCTTTCTTT. Its protein product is CASSLLGGGNTEAFF. The whole variable domain, remainder taken from reference TRBV5-1 and TRBJ1-1, is KAGVTQTPRYLIKTRGQQVTLSCSPISGHRSVSWYQQTPGQGLQFLFEYFSETQRNKGNFPGRFSGRQFSNSRSEMNVSTLELGDSALYLCASSLLGGGNTEAFFGQGTRLTVV.